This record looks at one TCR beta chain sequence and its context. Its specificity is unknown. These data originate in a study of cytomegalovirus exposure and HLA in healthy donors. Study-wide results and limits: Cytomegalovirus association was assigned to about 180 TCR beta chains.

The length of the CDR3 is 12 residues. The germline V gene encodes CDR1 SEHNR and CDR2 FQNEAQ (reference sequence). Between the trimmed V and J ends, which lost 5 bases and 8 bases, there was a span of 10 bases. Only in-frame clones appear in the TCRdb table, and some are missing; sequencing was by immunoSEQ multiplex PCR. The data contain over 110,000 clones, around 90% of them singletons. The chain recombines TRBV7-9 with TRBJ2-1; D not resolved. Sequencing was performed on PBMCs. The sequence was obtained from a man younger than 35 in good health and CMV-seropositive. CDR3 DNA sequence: TGTGCCAGCAGCGCCCAGTATTATGAGCAGTTCTTC. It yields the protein CASSAQYYEQFF.